The 31 T cell receptor beta chains in this list originate from one sample, sequenced in a study of T cells in narcolepsy. Here immunoSEQ multiplex PCR was the method, and the copy in TCRdb shows in-frame clones only, minus some. The sample carries some 30,000 clones, roughly four fifths recorded once. Sequencing was carried out using CD45RA- memory CD4+ T cells from PBMCs. All receptors come from a human donor with narcolepsy.

The rearrangement links TRBV7-2 to TRBJ2-1; D is unclear. V was pared by 5 bases and J by 4 bases, with 15 bases between. The CDR3 covers 15 residues. Germline CDR1 reads SGHTA; CDR2 reads FQGNSA. The CDR3 protein is CASSPDHQTYNEQFF. DNA of the CDR3: TGTGCCAGCAGCCCGGACCATCAGACTTACAATGAGCAGTTCTTC.

The V call is TRBV10-3, the J call TRBJ2-6; D not resolved. V was trimmed by 6 bases and J by 0 bases, leaving 12 bases between them. The germline V gene has CDR1 ENHRY and CDR2 SYGVKD. The CDR3 totals 16 residues. CDR3 sequence reads: CAISDGLSSGANVLTF. In DNA form, the CDR3 reads TGTGCCATCAGCGACGGTCTTAGCTCTGGGGCCAACGTCCTGACTTTC.

J is TRBJ2-7 and V is TRBV19; D remains unclear. The CDR3 length is 15 residues. Looked up from germline, CDR1 is LNHDA and CDR2 is SQIVND (reference sequence). V was clipped by 2 bases and J by 9 bases, with 20 bases between them. The CDR3 bases are TGTGCCAGTAGTATAAATACAGCCCCCTCTCAAGGGCAGTACTTC. Translated, it gives CASSINTAPSQGQYF.

The genes are TRBV7-9 and TRBJ1-4, with D perhaps TRBD1 (6 bases). Trimming removed 11 bases at V and 5 bases at J, with 15 bases between. Germline loops: CDR1 SEHNR, CDR2 FQNEAQ (reference sequence). The CDR3 totals 13 residues. CDR3 bases: TGTGCCGGGGGGTACAGGGAGAATGAAAAACTGTTTTTT. Translation: CAGGYRENEKLFF.

This rearrangement joins TRBV21-1 to TRBJ2-2; TRBD1 is the table's D call and was not checked against the DNA. TRBV21-1 is reported as a pseudogene. This CDR3 contains 15 residues. The CDR3: CASSNRDRGRWWLFF. The CDR3 coding sequence is TGTGCCAGCAGCAACCGGGACAGGGGGCGTTGGTGGCTGTTTTTT.

The CDR3 sequence: CASSSTPAGELFF. The CDR3 bases are TGTGCCAGCAGCTCGACACCCGCCGGGGAGCTGTTTTTT. V and J are TRBV9 and TRBJ2-2; D is uncertain. Germline V gene data show CDR1 as SGDLS and CDR2 as YYNGEE. CDR3 size: 13 residues. The germline V and J ends were trimmed by 4 bases and 6 bases, with 10 bases remaining between them.

J is TRBJ2-7 and V is TRBV27; D perhaps matches TRBD1 (5 bases). The V and J ends lost 0 bases and 0 bases respectively, with 9 bases between them. The germline CDR1 and CDR2 sequences are MNHEY and SMNVEV (reference sequence). The CDR3 extends over 15 amino acids. DNA for the CDR3: TGTGCCAGCAGTTTATCGGGGCAGGGCTCCTACGAGCAGTACTTC. Amino acid sequence: CASSLSGQGSYEQYF.

The chain recombines TRBV10-3 with TRBJ1-2; D remains ambiguous. Germline CDR1 reads ENHRY; CDR2 reads SYGVKD. There are 14 residues in the CDR3. Trimming took 3 bases from V and 8 from J, leaving 16 bases between them. The CDR3 DNA reads TGTGCCATCAGTGATCCTCGGGCCTCTTTAGGCTACACCTTC. This codes for CAISDPRASLGYTF.

The rearrangement joins TRBV15 to TRBJ2-1; maybe TRBD2 (6 bases). The V and J ends lost 0 bases and 10 bases respectively, with 37 bases between them. This CDR3 has 22 residues. Per the germline V gene, CDR1 is LNHNV and CDR2 is YYDKDF (reference sequence). This CDR3 reads CATSRERRVPGLLTAGGVEQFF. The CDR3 region has the DNA TGTGCCACCAGCAGAGAGCGACGAGTACCGGGCCTCTTAACAGCGGGCGGAGTAGAGCAGTTCTTC.

This clone was observed once. The CDR3 loop reads CASSFNKNRGWTDTQYF. As DNA, the CDR3 is TGTGCCAGCAGTTTTAACAAAAACAGGGGTTGGACAGATACGCAGTATTTT. The chain has TRBV28 and TRBJ2-3, with 7 bases that match TRBD1. CDR1 MDHEN and CDR2 SYDVKM come from the germline V gene. The V segment lost 3 bases and the J segment 3 bases; nucleotides outside the gene matches: 12. The CDR3 length is 17 residues.

The chain uses TRBV7-6 and TRBJ2-2; unclear D gene. V was clipped by 8 bases and J by 1 base, with 8 bases between them. The CDR3 covers 13 residues. Germline CDR1 is SGHVS and CDR2 is FNYEAQ. CDR3: CASCLMNTGELFF. DNA of the CDR3: TGTGCCAGCTGCCTCATGAACACCGGGGAGCTGTTTTTT.

The CDR3 sequence: CASSAEGLAANTGELFF. In DNA, the CDR3 is TGTGCCAGCAGCGCCGAGGGGCTAGCGGCTAACACCGGGGAGCTGTTTTTT. This chain links TRBV9 with TRBJ2-2; the match to TRBD2 covers 7 bases. Germline V lookup: CDR1 SGDLS, CDR2 YYNGEE. Losses at the gene ends were 3 bases for V and 2 bases for J; bases not matched to a gene: 10. This CDR3 is built from 17 residues. Variable domain in full (rest from reference TRBV9 and TRBJ2-2): DSGVTQTPKHLITATGQRVTLRCSPRSGDLSVYWYQQSLDQGLQFLIQYYNGEERAKGNILERFSAQQFPDLHSELNLSSLELGDSALYFCASSAEGLAANTGELFFGEGSRLTVL.

V is TRBV5-1 and J is TRBJ1-1; 7 positions agree with TRBD1. The CDR3 loop spans 12 amino acids. Germline values: CDR1 SGHRS, CDR2 YFSETQ. Trimming cost V 3 bases and J 7 bases; bases outside gene matches: 3. The CDR3 region has the DNA TGCGCCAGCAGCTACCGGGACAGTGAAGCTTTCTTT. Translated, it gives CASSYRDSEAFF.

The chain has TRBV6-1 and TRBJ1-3; D gene ambiguous. CDR3 length: 14 amino acids. Between the trimmed V and J ends, which lost 6 bases and 0 bases, there was a span of 9 bases. The germline gives CDR1 MNHNS, CDR2 SASEGT. Written as DNA, the CDR3 is TGTGCCAGCAGGTTCAGTAACTCTGGAAACACCATATATTTT. This gives the protein CASRFSNSGNTIYF.

This clone came up once. The chain joins TRBV6-4 to TRBJ1-2; D is possibly TRBD1 (5 bases). CDR1 and CDR2 from the germline V gene are MRHNA and SNTAGT. Trimming stripped 2 bases from V and 9 bases from J, with 10 bases between. The CDR3 has 12 amino acids. The CDR3 region is CASSDGGASYTF. CDR3 coding DNA: TGTGCCAGCAGTGACGGCGGGGCCAGCTACACCTTC.

The genes are TRBV7-2 and TRBJ1-2; D possibly corresponds to TRBD1 (5 bases). Germline values: CDR1 SGHTA, CDR2 FQGNSA. The CDR3 is 13 amino acids. Trimming took off 9 bases at V and 4 bases at J, with 15 bases between the two ends. The CDR3 is CARPWGGGYGYTF. DNA of the CDR3: TGTGCCAGACCCTGGGGGGGTGGCTATGGCTACACCTTC.

The rearrangement joins TRBV7-2 to TRBJ2-7, with D uncertain. The CDR3 is made up of 15 amino acids. Trimming stripped 1 base from V and 0 bases from J, with 10 bases between. Germline V gene lookup returns CDR1 SGHTA and CDR2 FQGNSA. The DNA of the CDR3 is TGTGCCAGCAGCTTAGATCTCAGATTCTCCTACGAGCAGTACTTC. It codes for CASSLDLRFSYEQYF. The variable domain in full, with the rest retrieved from reference TRBV7-2 and TRBJ2-7, is GAGVSQSPSNKVTEKGKDVELRCDPISGHTALYWYRQSLGQGLEFLIYFQGNSAPDKSGLPSDRFSAERTGGSVSTLTIQRTQQEDSAVYLCASSLDLRFSYEQYFGPGTRLTVT.

V is TRBV7-3 and J is TRBJ2-1; D is possibly TRBD1 (5 bases). V lost 2 bases to trimming and J lost 9 bases, with 20 bases between them. Per the germline V gene, CDR1 is SGHTA and CDR2 is FQGTGA. CDR3 length: 16 residues. The CDR3 region is CASSLWAGKGFGEQFF. The CDR3 bases are TGTGCCAGCAGCTTATGGGCAGGGAAGGGTTTTGGTGAGCAGTTCTTC.

The genes are TRBV11-1 and TRBJ2-1; no clear D. V lost 5 bases, J lost 9 bases, and 11 bases lay in between. The V gene's germline CDR1 is SGHAT and CDR2 FQDESV (reference sequence). The CDR3 has 12 residues. The CDR3 region is CASSIFRAEQFF. For the CDR3, the DNA is TGTGCCAGCAGCATATTTAGAGCTGAGCAGTTCTTC. The full variable domain, with the rest looked up from reference TRBV11-1 and TRBJ2-1, is EAEVAQSPRYKITEKSQAVAFWCDPISGHATLYWYRQILGQGPELLVQFQDESVVDDSQLPKDRFSAERLKGVDSTLKIQPAELGDSAMYLCASSIFRAEQFFGPGTRLTVL.

For this clone: The sample has other DNA sequences that encode this CDR3 too. This rearrangement joins TRBV5-1 to TRBJ2-1; 9 nucleotides agree with TRBD2. V shed 1 base, J shed 8 bases, and the junction held 7 bases outside the gene matches. CDR1 SGHRS and CDR2 YFSETQ come from the germline V gene. The CDR3 has 15 residues. The CDR3 protein is CASSLLAGGLYEQFF. The DNA of the CDR3 is TGCGCCAGCAGCTTGTTGGCGGGAGGGTTATATGAGCAGTTCTTC.

V is TRBV10-2 and J is TRBJ2-1, with 15 bases lining up with TRBD2. The CDR3 runs to 19 residues. Trimming took 6 bases from V and 6 from J; bases not matched to a gene: 15. CDR1 is WSHSY, CDR2 SAAADI, per germline. The CDR3 nucleotides read TGCGCCAGCAGAGTTGGGACTAGCGGGAGGTTATGGATGGCCAATGAGCAGTTCTTC. Translated: CASRVGTSGRLWMANEQFF.

J is TRBJ1-3 and V is TRBV6-1; D is unresolved. The CDR3 is made up of 15 amino acids. Germline CDR1 reads MNHNS; CDR2 reads SASEGT. Trimming left V 10 bases short and J 2 bases short, with 18 bases between. The CDR3 region is CATLDDGSPGNTIYF. The CDR3 DNA follows: TGTGCCACACTTGACGACGGGAGCCCTGGAAACACCATATATTTT.

The chain combines TRBV11-1 with TRBJ2-7; either TRBD1 or TRBD2 may fit D (5 bases each). The V end lost 0 bases, the J end lost 0 bases, and 9 bases lay between the germline ends. CDR3 length: 15 amino acids. In germline, CDR1 is SGHAT, CDR2 FQDESV (reference sequence). The CDR3 loop is CASSLAGVNSYEQYF. The CDR3 bases are TGTGCCAGCAGCTTAGCGGGGGTCAACTCCTACGAGCAGTACTTC.

In its sample, this clone was seen once. The CDR3 here is CASSVTTNEKLFF. The CDR3 nucleotides read TGTGCCAGCAGTGTGACAACTAATGAAAAACTGTTTTTT. The J gene is TRBJ1-4, the V gene TRBV6-1; no clear D gene. V dropped 4 bases and J dropped 0 bases, with 3 bases sitting between them. The CDR3 runs 13 residues. The germline V gene encodes CDR1 MNHNS and CDR2 SASEGT.

J is TRBJ2-7 and V is TRBV5-1; no definite D call. In germline, CDR1 is SGHRS, CDR2 YFSETQ. The CDR3 contains 11 residues. V lost 3 bases, J lost 5 bases, and 6 bases lay in between. CDR3 protein: CASSSIHEQYF. The CDR3 DNA is TGCGCCAGCAGCTCCATCCACGAGCAGTACTTC.

The J gene is TRBJ2-6, the V gene TRBV7-3; no firm D call. Germline V gene lookup returns CDR1 SGHTA and CDR2 FQGTGA. CDR3 size: 15 residues. V was cut by 2 bases and J by 2 bases, with 7 bases left in between. CDR3 bases: TGTGCCAGCAGCTTAGCGGAAGCTGGGGCCAACGTCCTGACTTTC. Encoded protein: CASSLAEAGANVLTF. The whole variable domain, remainder taken from reference TRBV7-3 and TRBJ2-6, is GAGVSQTPSNKVTEKGKYVELRCDPISGHTALYWYRQSLGQGPEFLIYFQGTGAADDSGLPNDRFFAVRPEGSVSTLKIQRTERGDSAVYLCASSLAEAGANVLTFGAGSRLTVL.

The rearrangement joins TRBV30 to TRBJ1-3; 7 bases fit TRBD1. Trimming at V came to 6 bases and at J to 0 bases, leaving 5 bases not matched to a gene. CDR1 GTSNPN and CDR2 SVGIG come from the germline V gene (reference sequence). CDR3 length: 14 residues. In DNA, the CDR3 is TGTGCCTGTACACAGGGGTACTCTGGAAACACCATATATTTT. It encodes CACTQGYSGNTIYF.

Turning to this clone: The conserved phenylalanine or tryptophan is not found at the CDR3 terminus, so this likely reflects a read error. V is TRBV28 and J is TRBJ1-1; possibly TRBD1 for D (5 bases). Germline V gene data show CDR1 as MDHEN and CDR2 as SYDVKM. The V end was cut by 2 bases, the J end by 3 bases, with 10 bases between. The CDR3 is 14 amino acids. CDR3 sequence (DNA): TGTGCCAGCAGTTTAGGGGGAATCGACACTGAAGCTTTCCTT. It codes for CASSLGGIDTEAFL.

The V call is TRBV5-1, the J call TRBJ1-1; D is uncertain. This CDR3 has 14 amino acids. The V gene's germline CDR1 is SGHRS and CDR2 YFSETQ. V lost 0 bases, J lost 6 bases, and 12 bases lay in between. The DNA for the CDR3 is TGCGCCAGCAGCTTGGCCGGTTTACCGTCTGAAGCTTTCTTT. It encodes CASSLAGLPSEAFF.

The V and J genes are TRBV5-1 and TRBJ1-4, with D perhaps matching TRBD1 (5 bases). CDR1 and CDR2 (germline): SGHRS, YFSETQ. Trimming pared 0 bases from V and 5 bases from J, leaving 14 bases between. There are 16 residues in the CDR3. The CDR3 DNA reads TGCGCCAGCAGCTTGGCTAAGGGGCGCGGGAATGAAAAACTGTTTTTT. This codes for CASSLAKGRGNEKLFF.

V and J are TRBV5-4 and TRBJ2-7, with 9 bases fitting TRBD2. Germline values: CDR1 SGHNT, CDR2 YYREEE (reference sequence). The CDR3 is 16 residues long. With V trimmed by 4 bases and J by 0 bases, 8 bases remained unmatched. This chain's CDR3 is CASSLGTSRSSYEQYF. The DNA for the CDR3 is TGTGCCAGCAGCCTAGGGACTAGCCGGAGCTCCTACGAGCAGTACTTC.